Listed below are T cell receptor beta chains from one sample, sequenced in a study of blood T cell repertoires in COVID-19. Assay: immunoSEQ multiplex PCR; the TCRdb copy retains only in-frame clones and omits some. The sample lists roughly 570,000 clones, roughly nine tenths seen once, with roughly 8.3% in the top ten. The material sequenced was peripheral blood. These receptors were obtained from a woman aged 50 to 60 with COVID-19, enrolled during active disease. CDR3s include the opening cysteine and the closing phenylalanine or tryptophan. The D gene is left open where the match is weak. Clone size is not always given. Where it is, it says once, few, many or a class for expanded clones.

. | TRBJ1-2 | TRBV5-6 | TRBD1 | CASSLIQGARGYTF | TGTGCCAGCAGCCTAATACAGGGGGCGCGGGGCTACACCTTC
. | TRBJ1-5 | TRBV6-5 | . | CASRLDSRSNQPQHF | TGTGCCAGCAGATTGGACAGCCGAAGCAATCAGCCCCAGCATTTT
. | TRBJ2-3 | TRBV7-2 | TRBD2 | CASSLDPSGGPNTQYF | TGTGCCAGCAGCTTAGATCCTAGCGGGGGGCCGAATACGCAGTATTTT
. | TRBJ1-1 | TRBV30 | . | CAWSVWQGRTEAFF | TGTGCCTGGAGTGTATGGCAGGGAAGGACTGAAGCTTTCTTT
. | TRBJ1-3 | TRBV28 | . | CASSSKDRAGNTIYF | TGTGCCAGCAGTTCTAAGGACAGAGCAGGAAACACCATATATTTT
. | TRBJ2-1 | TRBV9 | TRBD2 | CASSVEGTSNEQFF | TGTGCCAGCAGCGTAGAAGGGACTAGCAATGAGCAGTTCTTC
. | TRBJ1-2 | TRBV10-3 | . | CAIRAGDYGYTF | TGTGCCATCAGGGCAGGGGACTATGGCTACACCTTC
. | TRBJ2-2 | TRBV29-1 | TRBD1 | CSVGQANTGELFF | TGCAGCGTGGGACAGGCGAACACCGGGGAGCTGTTTTTT
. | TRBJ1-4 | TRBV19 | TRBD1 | CASTTSSTGDNEKLFF | TGTGCCAGTACCACTTCCTCGACAGGGGATAATGAAAAACTGTTTTTT
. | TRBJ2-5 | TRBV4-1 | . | CASSQGAGGPQETQYF | TGCGCCAGCAGCCAAGGCGCAGGGGGGCCCCAAGAGACCCAGTACTTC
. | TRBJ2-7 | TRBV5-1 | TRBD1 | CASSLWGDRAEQYF | TGCGCCAGCAGCTTGTGGGGAGACAGGGCCGAGCAGTACTTC
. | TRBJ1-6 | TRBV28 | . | CASSLTYNSPLHF | TGTGCCAGCAGTTTGACATATAATTCACCCCTCCACTTT
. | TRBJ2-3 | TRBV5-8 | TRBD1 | CASSLDRGSSTDTQYF | TGTGCCAGCAGCCTAGACAGGGGATCTAGCACAGATACGCAGTATTTT
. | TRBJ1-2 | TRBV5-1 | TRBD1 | CASGDRGPGGYTF | TGCGCCAGCGGGGACAGGGGGCCAGGTGGCTACACCTTC
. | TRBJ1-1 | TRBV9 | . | CASSKGVVESTEAFF | TGTGCCAGCAGCAAAGGGGTGGTGGAGAGCACTGAAGCTTTCTTT
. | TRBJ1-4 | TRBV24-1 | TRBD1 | CATSDSGQGLRGKLFF | TGTGCCACCAGTGATTCGGGACAGGGGCTCAGGGGAAAACTGTTTTTT
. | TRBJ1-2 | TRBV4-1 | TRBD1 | CASSHPPSGTAYGYTF | TGCGCCAGCAGCCATCCCCCCTCCGGGACAGCCTATGGCTACACCTTC
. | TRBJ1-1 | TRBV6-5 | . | CASRFYRSMGTEAFF | TGTGCCAGCAGGTTTTACAGGTCAATGGGGACTGAAGCTTTCTTT
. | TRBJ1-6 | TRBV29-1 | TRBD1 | CSVTTGENSPLHF | TGCAGCGTCACGACAGGGGAAAATTCACCCCTCCACTTT
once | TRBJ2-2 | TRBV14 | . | CAIRVPGHPNTGELFF | TGTGCCATCCGAGTACCGGGACACCCGAACACCGGGGAGCTGTTTTTT
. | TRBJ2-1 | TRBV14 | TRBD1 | CASSTTGGPYNEQFF | TGTGCCAGCAGCACAACAGGGGGGCCGTACAATGAGCAGTTCTTC
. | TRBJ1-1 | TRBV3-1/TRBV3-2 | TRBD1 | CASSQGQGEAFF | TGTGCCAGCAGCCAAGGACAGGGTGAAGCTTTCTTT
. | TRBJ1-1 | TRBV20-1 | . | CSAREEDEAFF | TGCAGTGCTAGAGAAGAGGATGAAGCTTTCTTT
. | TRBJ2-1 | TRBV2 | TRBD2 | CAILTSGGINEQFF | TGTGCCATCCTCACTAGCGGGGGGATCAATGAGCAGTTCTTC
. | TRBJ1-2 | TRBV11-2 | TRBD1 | CASGVQGVSSGYTF | TGTGCCAGCGGCGTACAGGGGGTTTCCTCTGGCTACACCTTC
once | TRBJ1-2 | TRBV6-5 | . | CASTTQGSGDYGYTF | TGTGCCAGCACTACACAGGGTTCTGGTGACTATGGCTACACCTTC